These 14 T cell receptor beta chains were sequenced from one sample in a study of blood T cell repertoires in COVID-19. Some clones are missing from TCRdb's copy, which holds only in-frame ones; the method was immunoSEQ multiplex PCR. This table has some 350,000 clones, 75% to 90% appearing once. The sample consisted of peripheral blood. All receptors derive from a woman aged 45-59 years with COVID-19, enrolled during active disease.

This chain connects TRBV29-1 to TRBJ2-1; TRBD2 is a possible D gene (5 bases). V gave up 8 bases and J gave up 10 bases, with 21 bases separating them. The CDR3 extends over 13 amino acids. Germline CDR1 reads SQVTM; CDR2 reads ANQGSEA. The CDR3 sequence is CSLSGPRFVEQFF. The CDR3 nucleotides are TGCAGCCTGAGCGGTCCCCGATTTGTCGAGCAGTTCTTC.

CDR3: CASSLLPTGNNEKLFF. The CDR3 DNA is TGCGCCAGCAGCTTGCTTCCGACAGGAAATAATGAAAAACTGTTTTTT. V usage is TRBV5-1 and J usage is TRBJ1-4, with D perhaps TRBD1 (6 bases). This CDR3 is built from 16 residues. Germline-derived CDR1 and CDR2 are SGHRS and YFSETQ. Trimming pared 1 base from V and 4 bases from J, leaving 14 bases between. The full variable domain, completed using reference TRBV5-1 and TRBJ1-4, is KAGVTQTPRYLIKTRGQQVTLSCSPISGHRSVSWYQQTPGQGLQFLFEYFSETQRNKGNFPGRFSGRQFSNSRSEMNVSTLELGDSALYLCASSLLPTGNNEKLFFGSGTQLSVL.

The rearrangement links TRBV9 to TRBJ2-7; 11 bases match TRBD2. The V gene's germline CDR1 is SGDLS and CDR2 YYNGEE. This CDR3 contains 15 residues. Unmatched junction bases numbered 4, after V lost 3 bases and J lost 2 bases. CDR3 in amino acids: CASSGGTSGPYEQYF. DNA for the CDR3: TGTGCCAGCAGCGGCGGGACTAGCGGTCCCTACGAGCAGTACTTC.

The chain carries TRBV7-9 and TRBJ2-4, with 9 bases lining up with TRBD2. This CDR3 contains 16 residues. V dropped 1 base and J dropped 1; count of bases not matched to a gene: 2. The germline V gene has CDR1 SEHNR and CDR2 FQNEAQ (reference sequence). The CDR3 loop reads CASSLVAGVAKNIQYF. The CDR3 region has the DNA TGTGCCAGCAGCTTAGTAGCGGGAGTCGCCAAAAACATTCAGTACTTC. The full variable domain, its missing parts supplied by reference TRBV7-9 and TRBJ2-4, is DTGVSQNPRHKITKRGQNVTFRCDPISEHNRLYWYRQTLGQGPEFLTYFQNEAQLEKSRLLSDRFSAERPKGSFSTLEIQRTEQGDSAMYLCASSLVAGVAKNIQYFGAGTRLSVL.

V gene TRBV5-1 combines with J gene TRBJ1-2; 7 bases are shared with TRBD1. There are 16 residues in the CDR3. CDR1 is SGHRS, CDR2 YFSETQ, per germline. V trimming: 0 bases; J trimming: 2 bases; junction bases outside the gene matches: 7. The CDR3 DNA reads TGCGCCAGCAGCTTGGCGACAGGGTTGAGGAACTATGGCTACACCTTC. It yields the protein CASSLATGLRNYGYTF.

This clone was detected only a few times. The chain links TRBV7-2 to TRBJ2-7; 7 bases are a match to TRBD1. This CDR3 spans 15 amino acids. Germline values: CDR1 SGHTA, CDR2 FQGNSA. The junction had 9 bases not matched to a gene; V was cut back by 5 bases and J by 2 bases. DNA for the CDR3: TGTGCCAGCAGCCAGGGGACAGTAAAAACCTACGAGCAGTACTTC. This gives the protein CASSQGTVKTYEQYF.

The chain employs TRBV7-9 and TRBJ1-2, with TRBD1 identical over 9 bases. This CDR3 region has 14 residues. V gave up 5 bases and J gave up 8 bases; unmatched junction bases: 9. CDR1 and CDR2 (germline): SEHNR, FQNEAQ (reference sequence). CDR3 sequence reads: CASSPRDRVEGYTF. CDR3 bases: TGTGCCAGCAGCCCCCGGGACAGGGTTGAAGGCTACACCTTC.

CDR3 protein: CASKLGQGSGNTIYF. DNA for the CDR3: TGCGCCAGCAAGCTTGGACAAGGCTCTGGAAACACCATATATTTT. The V gene is TRBV4-1, the J gene TRBJ1-3, with a possible D match to TRBD1 (5 bases). V lost 7 bases and J 0 bases, leaving 13 bases between the germline ends. Germline V gene lookup returns CDR1 MGHRA and CDR2 YSYEKL. The CDR3 extends over 15 amino acids.

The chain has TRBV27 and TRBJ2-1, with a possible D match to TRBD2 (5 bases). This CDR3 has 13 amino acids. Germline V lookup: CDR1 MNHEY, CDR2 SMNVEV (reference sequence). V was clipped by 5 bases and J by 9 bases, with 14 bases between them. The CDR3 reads CASSPRWESEQFF. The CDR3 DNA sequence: TGTGCCAGCAGTCCCCGATGGGAGAGTGAGCAGTTCTTC.

In nucleotides, the CDR3 is TGTGCCAGCCTAAAGGGGGGGGACCGAGAAGCTTTCTTT. Translation gives CASLKGGDREAFF. V is TRBV28 and J is TRBJ1-1, with a weak D call TRBD1 (6 bases). The length of the CDR3 is 13 residues. V was cut by 8 bases and J by 8 bases, with 18 bases left in between. Germline values: CDR1 MDHEN, CDR2 SYDVKM. The full variable domain, in which reference TRBV28 and TRBJ1-1 provide the parts outside the CDR3, is DVKVTQSSRYLVKRTGEKVFLECVQDMDHENMFWYRQDPGLGLRLIYFSYDVKMKEKGDIPEGYSVSREKKERFSLILESASTNQTSMYLCASLKGGDREAFFGQGTRLTVV.

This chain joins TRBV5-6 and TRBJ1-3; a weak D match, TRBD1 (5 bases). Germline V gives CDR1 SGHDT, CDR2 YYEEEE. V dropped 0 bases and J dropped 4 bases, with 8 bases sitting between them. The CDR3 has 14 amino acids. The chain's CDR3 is CASSLGGAGNTIYF. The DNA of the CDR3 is TGTGCCAGCAGCTTGGGTGGGGCCGGAAACACCATATATTTT.

Here the CDR3 reads CASSPGGAVDTQYF. The DNA of the CDR3 is TGTGCCAGCAGCCCTGGGGGCGCAGTAGATACGCAGTATTTT. The gene calls are TRBV6-6 and TRBJ2-3, with D perhaps matching TRBD1 (6 bases). V was trimmed by 6 bases and J by 5 bases, leaving 15 bases between them. CDR1 is MNHNY, CDR2 SVGAGI, per germline (reference sequence). This CDR3 comprises 14 residues.

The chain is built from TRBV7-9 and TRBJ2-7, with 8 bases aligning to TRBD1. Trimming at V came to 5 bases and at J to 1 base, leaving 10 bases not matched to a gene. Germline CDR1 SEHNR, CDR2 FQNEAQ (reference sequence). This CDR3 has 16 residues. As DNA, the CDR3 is TGTGCCAGCAGCCTCACCCAGGGGGCTATTTCCTACGAGCAGTACTTC. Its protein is CASSLTQGAISYEQYF.

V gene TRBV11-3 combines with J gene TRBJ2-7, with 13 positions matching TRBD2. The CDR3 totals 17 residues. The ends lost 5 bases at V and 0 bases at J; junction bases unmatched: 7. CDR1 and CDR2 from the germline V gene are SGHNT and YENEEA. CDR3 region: CASSKRTSGRSSYEQYF. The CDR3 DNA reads TGTGCCAGCAGCAAAAGGACTAGCGGGAGAAGCTCCTACGAGCAGTACTTC.